This T cell receptor beta chain was sequenced in a study of technical replicates of blood from several donors. Using immunoSEQ multiplex PCR, the repertoire was profiled, and TCRdb retains in-frame clones only, with some absent. The sample includes more than 95,000 clones, about 95% seen only once; the top ten take 0.21%. The germline V gene has CDR1 SGHRS and CDR2 YFSETQ. V lost 0 bases and J lost 7, with 13 bases in between. The CDR3 is made up of 14 amino acids. The chain combines TRBV5-1 with TRBJ2-5, with D perhaps TRBD1 (6 bases). The sequence derives from a human donor in good health. Sequencing was done on a sample of T cells isolated from PBMCs. CDR3 loop: CASSLGAGDATQYF. The CDR3 DNA is TGCGCCAGCAGCTTGGGTGCAGGGGACGCGACCCAGTACTTC.